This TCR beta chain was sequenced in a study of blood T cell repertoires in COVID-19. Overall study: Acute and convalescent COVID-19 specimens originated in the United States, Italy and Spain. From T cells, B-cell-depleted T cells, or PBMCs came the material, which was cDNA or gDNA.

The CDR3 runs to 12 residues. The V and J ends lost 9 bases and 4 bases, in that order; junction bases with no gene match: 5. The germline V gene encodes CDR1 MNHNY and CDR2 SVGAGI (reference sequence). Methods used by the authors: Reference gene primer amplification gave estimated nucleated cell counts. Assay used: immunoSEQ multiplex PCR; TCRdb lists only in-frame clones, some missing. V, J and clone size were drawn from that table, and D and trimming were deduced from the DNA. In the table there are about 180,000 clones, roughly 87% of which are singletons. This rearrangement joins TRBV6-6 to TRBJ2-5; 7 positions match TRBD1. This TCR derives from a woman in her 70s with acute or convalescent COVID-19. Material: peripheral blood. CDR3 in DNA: TGTGCCAGTGGACAGGTGGGAGAGACCCAGTACTTC. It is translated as CASGQVGETQYF.